The clone carrying this T cell receptor (beta chain) was counted a few times. Its target is not known. Cells were stimulated with CMV-infected fibroblast lysates at roughly 9.1 ug/mL. CD40L-negative CD69-negative CD45RO-high memory CD4+ T cells were sorted as populations depleted of antigen-responding cells. These HIV-1-infected adults initiated suppressive ART in chronic infection. PBMCs were depleted of CD8+ T cells before stimulation. CD8-depleted PBMCs were stimulated roughly 17 hours with anti-CD28/CD49d costimulation, CD40-blocking antibody and enfuvirtide. The sample originates from a study of persistence of HIV-infected CD4 T cells. The libraries were made with immunoSEQ version 4 in survey mode. Data came from immunoSEQ multiplex PCR; TCRdb stores just in-frame clones and leaves some out. The repertoire consists of approximately 31,000 clones, with about four fifths occurring once and the leading ten covering about 0.9%.

V lost 4 bases and J 5 bases, leaving 11 bases between the germline ends. The CDR3 is 14 residues long. Germline V gives CDR1 MGHRA, CDR2 YSYEKL. V usage is TRBV4-1 and J usage is TRBJ1-4; D is unresolved. The input for sequencing was CD4+ T cells sorted from PBMCs after roughly 18-hour stimulation, taken from a patient who received antiretroviral therapy. This clonotype was obtained from an adult man with HIV who was CMV-seropositive. In DNA, the CDR3 is TGCGCCAGCAGCCCCGGAGGTTTGAATGAAAAACTGTTTTTT. The encoded protein is CASSPGGLNEKLFF.